Below are 14 T cell receptor beta chains sequenced from a single sample in a study. Each CDR3 protein is one row after TCRdb ran MiXCR on the RT-PCR reads. The sample lists about 680,000 distinct CDR3 sequences, approximately 15% occurring once. The sample taken for sequencing was memory CD4+ T cells from blood. Receptors originate from a female donor in good health, serving as a healthy control.

This clonotype was detected only a few times. This sequence joins TRBV7-2 and TRBJ1-2; 8 bases align to TRBD1. V gave up 3 bases and J gave up 0 bases; unmatched junction bases: 9. There are 17 residues in the CDR3. CDR1 is SGHTA, CDR2 FQGNSA, per germline. CDR3 nucleotide sequence: TGTGCCAGCAGCTTTGGGACAGGCGGTACGTCTAACTATGGCTACACCTTC. Its protein product is CASSFGTGGTSNYGYTF.

In this sample, this clonotype turned up many times. The chain recombines TRBV12-3 or TRBV12-4 with TRBJ2-5; tentatively, D is TRBD2 (6 bases). Trimming left V 2 bases short and J 4 bases short, with 8 bases between. The CDR3 loop spans 13 amino acids. DNA of the CDR3: TGTGCCAGCAGTTTACGGGGGACAGAGACCCAGTACTTC. Its protein product is CASSLRGTETQYF.

The rearrangement links TRBV20-1 to TRBJ2-5; D is perhaps TRBD1 (5 bases). Germline CDR1 and CDR2: DFQATT and SNEGSKA (reference sequence). V lost 6 bases, J lost 1 base, and 18 bases lay in between. The CDR3 is made up of 15 amino acids. CDR3 region: CSAKPPRQIQETQYF. The DNA of the CDR3 is TGCAGTGCGAAGCCCCCCAGACAGATCCAAGAGACCCAGTACTTC.

This clonotype was seen ten or more times. This chain links TRBV7-9 with TRBJ2-7; tentatively, D is TRBD1 (5 bases). Trimming took off 6 bases at V and 1 base at J, with 13 bases between the two ends. The CDR3 covers 14 residues. The germline CDR1 and CDR2 sequences are SEHNR and FQNEAQ (reference sequence). In nucleotides, the CDR3 is TGTGCCAGCAGGCCTCCACAGGCGTCCTACGAGCAGTACTTC. It codes for CASRPPQASYEQYF.

This clonotype has at least ten counts. V gene TRBV7-4 combines with J gene TRBJ2-1; no clear D gene. The V gene's germline CDR1 is SGHVT and CDR2 SQSDAQ. The CDR3 has 12 residues. V shed 5 bases and J shed 8 bases, with 10 bases lying between them. Written as DNA, the CDR3 is TGTGCCAGCAGCCTGGGAACCGATGAGCAGTTCTTC. Residues: CASSLGTDEQFF. Full variable domain (remainder filled in from reference TRBV7-4 and TRBJ2-1): GAGVSQSPRYKVAKRGRDVALRCDSISGHVTLYWYRQTLGQGSEVLTYSQSDAQRDKSGRPSGRFSAERPERSVSTLKIQRTEQGDSAVYLCASSLGTDEQFFGPGTRLTVL.

The chain carries TRBV28 and TRBJ2-2; D possibly uses TRBD1 or TRBD2 (5 bases each). V lost 5 bases, J lost 4 bases, and 20 bases lay in between. CDR1 and CDR2 (germline): MDHEN, SYDVKM. CDR3 length: 17 residues. The CDR3 is CASSLPYRRSATGELFF. In DNA, the CDR3 is TGTGCCAGCAGTCTCCCATACAGGAGGTCGGCCACCGGGGAGCTGTTTTTT.

The chain carries TRBV20-1 and TRBJ1-2; possibly TRBD1 for D (5 bases). In germline, CDR1 is DFQATT, CDR2 SNEGSKA (reference sequence). Trimming pared 6 bases from V and 5 bases from J, leaving 19 bases between. The CDR3 spans 14 residues. In DNA, the CDR3 is TGCAGTGCCGTGGGGGGGACGGGAGGATATGGCTACACCTTC. This encodes CSAVGGTGGYGYTF.

The chain recombines TRBV11-2 with TRBJ1-1; D perhaps matches TRBD1 (5 bases). V lost 2 bases, J lost 7 bases, and 8 bases lay in between. Germline loops: CDR1 SGHAT, CDR2 FQNNGV. The CDR3 has 12 residues. The CDR3 DNA sequence: TGTGCCAGCAGCTTAAGCAGGGTTGAAGCTTTCTTT. It specifies CASSLSRVEAFF.

V is TRBV5-1 and J is TRBJ1-1; 8 positions match TRBD1. With 4 bases clipped from V and 0 bases from J, the junction kept 5 bases outside the gene matches. Germline V CDR1 and CDR2: SGHRS, YFSETQ. This CDR3 comprises 15 residues. The CDR3 region is CASSDYRGVNTEAFF. The CDR3, as DNA: TGCGCCAGCAGCGACTACAGGGGGGTGAACACTGAAGCTTTCTTT. The entire variable domain, with the rest obtained from reference TRBV5-1 and TRBJ1-1, is as follows: KAGVTQTPRYLIKTRGQQVTLSCSPISGHRSVSWYQQTPGQGLQFLFEYFSETQRNKGNFPGRFSGRQFSNSRSEMNVSTLELGDSALYLCASSDYRGVNTEAFFGQGTRLTVV.

This clonotype occurred many times. At one of its ends the junction is not consistent with the germline gene, which may arise from a read error. The V and J genes are TRBV12-3 or TRBV12-4 and TRBJ2-5; 10 positions match TRBD2. The CDR3 consists of 12 residues. The CDR3 DNA reads as TGTGCCAGCAGTTTAAATGGGCTAGCGGGGGAATTC. Encoded protein: CASSLNGLAGEF.

The V call is TRBV7-3, the J call TRBJ2-4; 8 positions match TRBD2. The CDR3 totals 15 residues. V dropped 4 bases and J dropped 3; count of bases not matched to a gene: 5. Looked up from germline, CDR1 is SGHTA and CDR2 is FQGTGA. CDR3 protein: CASSSGGPGKNIQYF. In DNA, the CDR3 is TGTGCCAGCAGCTCGGGAGGGCCCGGCAAAAACATTCAGTACTTC.

At least ten counts were recorded for this clonotype. V and J are TRBV12-3 or TRBV12-4 and TRBJ2-7, with 15 bases that match TRBD2. V shed 6 bases, J shed 4 bases, and the junction held 4 bases outside the gene matches. This CDR3 region has 15 residues. The DNA for the CDR3 is TGTGCCAGCAGGGGACTAGCGGGAGGTGGGTACGAGCAGTACTTC. It translates to CASRGLAGGGYEQYF.

This clonotype was detected ten times or more. The V call is TRBV12-3 or TRBV12-4, the J call TRBJ2-5; 7 bases are shared with TRBD1. The CDR3 is 14 residues long. Trimming cost V 6 bases and J 1 base; bases outside gene matches: 5. The CDR3 here is CASRPGTAQETQYF. In DNA form, the CDR3 reads TGTGCCAGCAGGCCCGGGACAGCCCAAGAGACCCAGTACTTC.

The chain couples TRBV7-3 to TRBJ1-1; a weak D match, TRBD1 (5 bases). Trimming took off 3 bases at V and 9 bases at J, with 11 bases between the two ends. CDR3 size: 12 residues. Germline V lookup: CDR1 SGHTA, CDR2 FQGTGA. In DNA, the CDR3 is TGTGCCAGCAGCTTGCCCGACAGTAAAGCTTTCTTT. It is translated as CASSLPDSKAFF. Full variable domain (missing parts from reference TRBV7-3 and TRBJ1-1): GAGVSQTPSNKVTEKGKYVELRCDPISGHTALYWYRQSLGQGPEFLIYFQGTGAADDSGLPNDRFFAVRPEGSVSTLKIQRTERGDSAVYLCASSLPDSKAFFGQGTRLTVV.